The 18 T cell receptor beta chains given below trace back to one sample, sequenced in a study of blood T cell repertoires in COVID-19. Clones were read by immunoSEQ multiplex PCR, and TCRdb kept only the in-frame ones, dropping some. The table shows 50,000 to 65,000 clones, with approximately 86% occurring only once. Sequences were obtained from peripheral blood. The receptors here all came from a human donor in a cohort sampled during active COVID-19.

V and J are TRBV2 and TRBJ2-5; TRBD2 is a possible D gene (7 bases). The CDR3 runs 16 residues. Trimming took 7 bases from V and 4 from J, leaving 22 bases between them. The germline V gene encodes CDR1 SNHLY and CDR2 FYNNEI. Written as DNA, the CDR3 is TGTGCCAGCAACCAAGGGGGGGCCCGCTCCGGAGAGACCCAGTACTTC. It codes for CASNQGGARSGETQYF. Full variable domain (missing parts from reference TRBV2 and TRBJ2-5): EPEVTQTPSHQVTQMGQEVILRCVPISNHLYFYWYRQILGQKVEFLVSFYNNEISEKSEIFDDQFSVERPDGSNFTLKIRSTKLEDSAMYFCASNQGGARSGETQYFGPGTRLLVL.

The chain joins TRBV28 to TRBJ2-4; 8 nucleotides line up with TRBD1. Germline loops: CDR1 MDHEN, CDR2 SYDVKM. This CDR3 region has 15 residues. Trimming took 4 bases from V and 0 from J; bases not matched to a gene: 2. CDR3 sequence: CASSSGGAAKNIQYF. CDR3 nucleotide sequence: TGTGCCAGCAGTTCAGGGGGCGCAGCCAAAAACATTCAGTACTTC.

This rearrangement joins TRBV6-5 to TRBJ2-7, with TRBD1 matching over 9 bases. CDR1 and CDR2 (germline): MNHEY, SVGAGI. V lost 7 bases to trimming and J lost 7 bases; unmatched junction nucleotides: 11. CDR3 length: 14 amino acids. CDR3: CASIRDPGTGEQYF. Written as DNA, the CDR3 is TGTGCCAGCATCAGGGACCCGGGGACAGGGGAGCAGTACTTC.

V and J are TRBV28 and TRBJ1-5; 9 nucleotides line up with TRBD1. Germline CDR1 reads MDHEN; CDR2 reads SYDVKM. This CDR3 has 15 residues. Unmatched junction bases numbered 11, after V lost 11 bases and J lost 3 bases. CDR3 residues: CALGTGPSNNQPQHF. CDR3 sequence (DNA): TGTGCCTTAGGGACAGGGCCCAGTAACAATCAGCCCCAGCATTTT.

This chain connects TRBV11-1 to TRBJ1-5; D perhaps matches TRBD1 (5 bases). CDR1 SGHAT and CDR2 FQDESV come from the germline V gene (reference sequence). The CDR3 totals 13 residues. Trimming removed 3 bases from V and 4 bases from J, with 7 bases in between. The CDR3: CASSLGPNQPQHF. In DNA, the CDR3 is TGTGCCAGCAGCTTGGGGCCGAATCAGCCCCAGCATTTT.

The chain uses TRBV7-3 and TRBJ2-3, with a tentative D call TRBD2 (6 bases). The CDR3 is 18 amino acids. The V gene's germline CDR1 is SGHTA and CDR2 FQGTGA. V lost 4 bases and J lost 6, with 26 bases in between. The CDR3 sequence is CASSYSAFKPGESDTQYF. The CDR3 DNA reads as TGTGCCAGCAGCTATAGCGCCTTTAAACCGGGAGAGTCGGATACGCAGTATTTT.

This clone turned up a few times. This chain joins TRBV9 and TRBJ2-1; possible D gene TRBD2, 5 bases. The V and J ends lost 0 bases and 0 bases respectively, with 10 bases between them. Germline CDR1 is SGDLS and CDR2 is YYNGEE. The length of the CDR3 is 16 residues. CDR3 nucleotide sequence: TGTGCCAGCAGCGTAGCTACGGGGTCCTCCTACAATGAGCAGTTCTTC. Translated: CASSVATGSSYNEQFF.

The chain employs TRBV6-5 and TRBJ2-7; 9 nucleotides agree with TRBD1. The germline gives CDR1 MNHEY, CDR2 SVGAGI. V dropped 4 bases and J dropped 2; count of bases not matched to a gene: 6. The CDR3 consists of 15 residues. The CDR3 coding sequence is TGTGCCAGCAGTTTACAGGGGGCCGTTCCCTACGAGCAGTACTTC. The encoded protein is CASSLQGAVPYEQYF.

The rearrangement joins TRBV5-5 to TRBJ2-2; the match to TRBD1 covers 8 bases. The CDR3 extends over 15 amino acids. Germline V gives CDR1 SGHKS, CDR2 YYEKEE (reference sequence). V trimming: 4 bases; J trimming: 4 bases; junction bases outside the gene matches: 6. The CDR3 DNA reads as TGTGCCAGCAGCGTAGGACAGGGATTCACCGGGGAGCTGTTTTTT. It encodes CASSVGQGFTGELFF.

The chain links TRBV18 to TRBJ2-1; 10 positions match TRBD2. The CDR3 has 16 residues. J lost 3 bases, V lost 3 bases, and 5 bases had no gene match. CDR1 and CDR2 from the germline V gene are KGHSH and LQKENI. The CDR3 nucleotides are TGTGCCAGCTCACCCCGACTAGCGGGCCTCTACAATGAGCAGTTCTTC. Its translation: CASSPRLAGLYNEQFF.

The V gene is TRBV2, the J gene TRBJ1-1, with 8 bases fitting TRBD1. CDR1 is SNHLY, CDR2 FYNNEI, per germline. CDR3 length equals 14 residues. The V segment lost 5 bases and the J segment 10 bases; nucleotides outside the gene matches: 12. Here the CDR3 reads CASSLTGQGVIAFF. The CDR3 DNA sequence: TGTGCCAGCAGTTTAACAGGACAGGGAGTCATAGCTTTCTTT.

The chain uses TRBV5-1 and TRBJ1-2, with 7 bases matching TRBD1. Trimming took 4 bases from V and 4 from J; bases not matched to a gene: 7. Germline V gene sequence: CDR1 SGHRS, CDR2 YFSETQ. The CDR3 is 14 residues long. CDR3: CASSTPTGPYGYTF. CDR3 DNA: TGCGCCAGCAGCACCCCGACAGGGCCCTATGGCTACACCTTC. Full variable domain (missing parts from reference TRBV5-1 and TRBJ1-2): KAGVTQTPRYLIKTRGQQVTLSCSPISGHRSVSWYQQTPGQGLQFLFEYFSETQRNKGNFPGRFSGRQFSNSRSEMNVSTLELGDSALYLCASSTPTGPYGYTFGSGTRLTVV.

This rearrangement joins TRBV5-1 to TRBJ2-5; TRBD1 agrees at 9 bases. The CDR3 spans 15 residues. Germline CDR1 SGHRS, CDR2 YFSETQ. The ends lost 4 bases at V and 0 bases at J; junction bases unmatched: 4. The CDR3 loop reads CASSMDRGYQETQYF. Written as DNA, the CDR3 is TGCGCCAGCAGCATGGACAGGGGCTACCAAGAGACCCAGTACTTC. The full variable domain, rest sourced from reference TRBV5-1 and TRBJ2-5, is KAGVTQTPRYLIKTRGQQVTLSCSPISGHRSVSWYQQTPGQGLQFLFEYFSETQRNKGNFPGRFSGRQFSNSRSEMNVSTLELGDSALYLCASSMDRGYQETQYFGPGTRLLVL.

This sequence joins TRBV19 and TRBJ2-7, with a weak D call TRBD1 (5 bases). The CDR3 extends over 15 amino acids. V shed 5 bases and J shed 2 bases, with 16 bases lying between them. CDR1 and CDR2 (germline): LNHDA, SQIVND (reference sequence). CDR3 amino acids: CASSFTGEGAYEQYF. For the CDR3, the DNA is TGTGCCAGTAGTTTCACGGGTGAAGGGGCCTACGAGCAGTACTTC.

The CDR3 DNA reads as TGCAGCGTTGGCGGGACAGAACTTGATGGCTACACCTTC. Encoded protein: CSVGGTELDGYTF. The V gene is TRBV29-1, the J gene TRBJ1-2; the match to TRBD1 covers 7 bases. J was trimmed by 6 bases and V by 4 bases; bases with no gene match: 8. The germline CDR1 and CDR2 sequences are SQVTM and ANQGSEA. The CDR3 loop spans 13 amino acids.

Only one count was recorded for this clone. The chain joins TRBV25-1 to TRBJ2-1, with D possibly matching TRBD1 (6 bases). This CDR3 comprises 16 residues. Germline CDR1 and CDR2: MGHDK and SYGVNS. V lost 6 bases and J 6 bases, leaving 21 bases between the germline ends. CDR3 DNA sequence: TGTGCCAGCAGCGCGGCGGGCACCACCAGGGGCAATGAGCAGTTCTTC. It codes for CASSAAGTTRGNEQFF.

The J gene is TRBJ1-5, the V gene TRBV28, with a tentative D call TRBD1 (6 bases). Per the germline V gene, CDR1 is MDHEN and CDR2 is SYDVKM. The CDR3 runs to 15 residues. V was cut by 3 bases and J by 7 bases, with 16 bases left in between. In DNA form, the CDR3 reads TGTGCCAGCAGTTTTGGGGGGGCCTTTAGCCAGCCCCAGCATTTT. Its translation: CASSFGGAFSQPQHF.

The chain recombines TRBV5-6 with TRBJ1-1; 10 bases line up with TRBD1. This CDR3 has 15 amino acids. CDR1 is SGHDT, CDR2 YYEEEE, per germline. The V and J ends lost 2 bases and 2 bases, in that order; junction bases with no gene match: 3. The CDR3 loop is CASSFRDRGNTEAFF. CDR3 in DNA: TGTGCCAGCAGCTTCCGGGACAGGGGTAACACTGAAGCTTTCTTT.